Sequencing of this T cell receptor (beta chain) was carried out in a study of identical twins. Findings and caveats of the study: In cord blood, abundant beta clonotypes had fewer insertions; memory showed no trend.

A single record per CDR3 protein comes from TCRdb applying MiXCR to the 5' RACE reads. The data show 500,000 to 700,000 distinct CDR3 sequences, with roughly 7.2% seen just once and 1.5% to 2% held by the top ten. This clonotype has only a few counts. As yet, its antigen is unknown. CDR3 length: 15 amino acids. Germline loops: CDR1 SGHAT, CDR2 FQNNGV. V lost 6 bases and J 0 bases, leaving 11 bases between the germline ends. Another study also made use of these data, one on yellow fever vaccine responses in identical twins.

This receptor was taken from a woman aged 18-29 years in good health. The chain uses TRBV11-2 and TRBJ1-4; perhaps TRBD1 as D (6 bases). The specimen was PBMCs. CDR3 coding DNA: TGTGCCAGCAGACCCGGGACATCAACTAATGAAAAACTGTTTTTT. Amino acids: CASRPGTSTNEKLFF.